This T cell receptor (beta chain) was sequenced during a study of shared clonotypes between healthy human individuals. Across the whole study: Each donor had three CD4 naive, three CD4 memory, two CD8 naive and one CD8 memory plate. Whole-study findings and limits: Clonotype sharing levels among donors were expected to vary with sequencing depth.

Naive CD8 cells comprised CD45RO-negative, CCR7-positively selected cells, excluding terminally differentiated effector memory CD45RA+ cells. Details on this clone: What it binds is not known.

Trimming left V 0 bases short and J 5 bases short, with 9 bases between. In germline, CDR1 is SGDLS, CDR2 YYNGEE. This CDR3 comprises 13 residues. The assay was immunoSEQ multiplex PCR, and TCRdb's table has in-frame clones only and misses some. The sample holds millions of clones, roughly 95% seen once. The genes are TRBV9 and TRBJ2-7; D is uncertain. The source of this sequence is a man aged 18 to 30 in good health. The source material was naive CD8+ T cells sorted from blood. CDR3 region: CASSVGPTDEQYF. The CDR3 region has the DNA TGTGCCAGCAGCGTAGGGCCTACAGACGAGCAGTACTTC.